The 9 T cell receptor beta chains given below trace back to one sample, sequenced in a study of beta chain features in type 1 diabetes. Whole-study findings and limits: Type 1 diabetes patients had TCRB CDR3s that were shorter (moderately but significantly so) in all four CD4+ subsets.

For these TCRs, the target antigens are not known. TCRB transcripts that were expressed got sequenced, as all of the isolated RNA had been reverse transcribed. TCRdb's table, derived via immunoSEQ multiplex PCR, lists solely in-frame clones and lacks some. The table records about 250,000 clones, about a tenth of them present only once. The sequencing input was naive CD4+ T cells from blood. The receptors originated from a man aged 25 to 45 with type 1 diabetes.

This rearrangement joins TRBV2 to TRBJ2-3; TRBD1 aligns across 7 bases. Per the germline V gene, CDR1 is SNHLY and CDR2 is FYNNEI. With V trimmed by 7 bases and J by 6 bases, 4 bases remained unmatched. This CDR3 spans 12 amino acids. Here the CDR3 reads CASTSRGDTQYF. The CDR3 coding sequence is TGTGCCAGCACCTCCAGGGGGGATACGCAGTATTTT.

This chain joins TRBV7-2 and TRBJ1-5; 8 bases fit TRBD1. The trim removed 5 bases at V and 5 bases at J, leaving 2 bases unmatched. CDR3 length: 13 residues. Germline lookup yields CDR1 SGHTA and CDR2 FQGNSA. The CDR3 bases are TGTGCCAGCAGCGTACAGGGGGATCAGCCCCAGCATTTT. Its protein is CASSVQGDQPQHF.

The chain links TRBV4-2 to TRBJ1-1; maybe TRBD1 (5 bases). Germline CDR1 and CDR2: LGHNA and YNFKEQ. This CDR3 has 16 amino acids. V was clipped by 1 base and J by 2 bases, with 14 bases between them. The CDR3 bases are TGTGCCAGCAGCCAAGGCGGGACCTTAAGCAACACTGAAGCTTTCTTT. As protein: CASSQGGTLSNTEAFF.

This clone turned up a few times. The chain couples TRBV2 to TRBJ2-1; 8 nucleotides agree with TRBD1. After removal of 6 bases from V and 6 bases from J, the junction contained 4 bases not matched to a gene. This CDR3 contains 13 residues. CDR1 is SNHLY, CDR2 FYNNEI, per germline. CDR3 in amino acids: CASRQGGPNEQFF. CDR3 sequence (DNA): TGTGCCAGCAGACAGGGGGGTCCCAATGAGCAGTTCTTC. Supplemented by reference TRBV2 and TRBJ2-1, the full variable domain reads EPEVTQTPSHQVTQMGQEVILRCVPISNHLYFYWYRQILGQKVEFLVSFYNNEISEKSEIFDDQFSVERPDGSNFTLKIRSTKLEDSAMYFCASRQGGPNEQFFGPGTRLTVL.

This clone showed up just a few times. The gene calls are TRBV14 and TRBJ2-7; 11 nucleotides match TRBD1. Trimming took 3 bases from V and 9 from J; bases not matched to a gene: 13. Germline CDR1 and CDR2: SGHDN and FVKESK. CDR3 size: 16 residues. In DNA, the CDR3 is TGTGCCAGCAGCCAGCTTCCGGGACAGGGGGGCCTGGGGCAGTACTTC. This codes for CASSQLPGQGGLGQYF. Full variable domain (rest looked up from reference TRBV14 and TRBJ2-7): EAGVTQFPSHSVIEKGQTVTLRCDPISGHDNLYWYRRVMGKEIKFLLHFVKESKQDESGMPNNRFLAERTGGTYSTLKVQPAELEDSGVYFCASSQLPGQGGLGQYFGPGTRLTVT.

This rearrangement joins TRBV4-1 to TRBJ2-4, with 9 bases that match TRBD2. Germline CDR1 is MGHRA and CDR2 is YSYEKL. This CDR3 has 17 residues. V shed 0 bases and J 7 bases; nucleotides not matched to a gene: 10. This chain's CDR3 is CASSQERGRRGGNIQYF. In DNA form, the CDR3 reads TGCGCCAGCAGCCAAGAGAGGGGACGGCGGGGGGGGAACATTCAGTACTTC.

This clone showed up just a few times. The chain recombines TRBV5-1 with TRBJ2-3, with 8 bases matching TRBD2. The CDR3 has 15 amino acids. Germline values: CDR1 SGHRS, CDR2 YFSETQ. The V and J ends lost 4 bases and 5 bases, in that order; junction bases with no gene match: 9. This chain's CDR3 is CASSPDGGAGDTQYF. The CDR3 DNA follows: TGCGCCAGCAGCCCCGACGGGGGGGCGGGAGATACGCAGTATTTT. The variable domain in full, with the rest retrieved from reference TRBV5-1 and TRBJ2-3, is KAGVTQTPRYLIKTRGQQVTLSCSPISGHRSVSWYQQTPGQGLQFLFEYFSETQRNKGNFPGRFSGRQFSNSRSEMNVSTLELGDSALYLCASSPDGGAGDTQYFGPGTRLTVL.

This clone was seen more than once but under ten times. J is TRBJ1-1 and V is TRBV30; the D is unclear. CDR1 is GTSNPN, CDR2 SVGIG, per germline (reference sequence). V lost 7 bases and J lost 4, with 19 bases in between. The CDR3 is 14 amino acids. The CDR3 nucleotides are TGTGCCTACCAAGTCCGGGCCGGGAGCACTGAAGCTTTCTTT. This encodes CAYQVRAGSTEAFF.

The gene calls are TRBV29-1 and TRBJ1-1, with TRBD1 matching 9 bases. The CDR3 contains 13 residues. Germline CDR1 and CDR2: SQVTM and ANQGSEA. Germline trimming cut 7 bases from V and 3 bases from J; bases unmatched to any gene: 6. The CDR3 reads CSGTGERYTEAFF. The CDR3 DNA sequence: TGCAGCGGGACAGGGGAGCGGTACACTGAAGCTTTCTTT.